The rows below give T cell receptor beta chains drawn from one sample of a study of T cells in Graves' hyperthyroidism and ophthalmopathy. TCRdb analysed the multiplex PCR reads with MiXCR anew, one entry per CDR3 protein. The sample lists 300,000 to 450,000 distinct CDR3 sequences; around 14% were seen once. The sample consisted of blood. These receptors were obtained from a woman under 30 with Graves' hyperthyroidism. CDR3s include the opening cysteine and the closing phenylalanine or tryptophan. A D gene is named only where the DNA matches it firmly. Clone size appears in some rows only: once, few, many, or a class for an expanded clone.

few | TRBD1 | TRBJ1-6 | 15 | TRBV12-3/TRBV12-4 | TGTGCCAGCAGCCGTCAAACAGGGGGCTATTCACCCCTCCACTTT | CASSRQTGGYSPLHF
many | NA | TRBJ2-5 | 14 | TRBV24-1 | TGTGCCACCAGTGATACAGGGATCCAAGAGACCCAGTACTTC | CATSDTGIQETQYF
many | NA | TRBJ2-1 | 14 | TRBV28 | TGTGCCAGCAGTTTAGCGCCTAGTCGGGATGAGCAGTTCTTC | CASSLAPSRDEQFF
many | NA | TRBJ2-3 | 15 | TRBV12-3/TRBV12-4 | TGTGCCAGCAGACCCCTTAACAGGAGAACAGATACGCAGTATTTT | CASRPLNRRTDTQYF
many | TRBD2 | TRBJ2-3 | 16 | TRBV7-2 | TGTGCCAGCAGCCCAGTACTAGCGGAAGGGACAGATACGCAGTATTTT | CASSPVLAEGTDTQYF
once | NA | TRBJ1-1 | 14 | TRBV15 | TGTGCCACCAGCACTCGGCCCGGGTTCGCTGAAGCTTTCTTT | CATSTRPGFAEAFF
many | TRBD2 | TRBJ2-5 | 15 | TRBV3-1 | TGTGCCAGCAGCCAAGTCGGGGGGGCATTGGAGACCCAGTACTTC | CASSQVGGALETQYF
NA | NA | TRBJ2-5 | 15 | TRBV9 | TGTGCCAGCAGCGCTGGACTGATGTACCAAGAGACCCAGTACTTC | CASSAGLMYQETQYF
many | NA | TRBJ1-2 | 14 | TRBV29-1 | TGCAGCGTGATACCTGCGGCAAGTAACTATGGCTACACCTTC | CSVIPAASNYGYTF
many | NA | TRBJ1-1 | 12 | TRBV18 | TGTGCCAGCTCACCACAATTCACTGAAGCTTTCTTT | CASSPQFTEAFF
few | TRBD2 | TRBJ2-7 | 13 | TRBV5-1 | TGCGCCAGCAGCTTGGCCGGGACTAACGAGCAGTACTTC | CASSLAGTNEQYF
many | NA | TRBJ2-7 | 12 | TRBV11-1 | TGTGCCAGCAGCTTAACGGGATCCGAGCAGTACTTC | CASSLTGSEQYF
many | NA | TRBJ1-3 | 16 | TRBV28 | TGTGCCAGCAGCTCGGGCGCCGGGCCCTCTGGAAACACCATATATTTT | CASSSGAGPSGNTIYF
many | TRBD2 | TRBJ2-3 | 16 | TRBV9 | TGTGCCAGCAGCGCCCGGACTAGCGGGAGGCAAGATACGCAGTATTTT | CASSARTSGRQDTQYF
many | NA | TRBJ1-2 | 12 | TRBV29-1 | TGCAGCGTTTTAGGGGTAACATATGGCTACACCTTC | CSVLGVTYGYTF
many | NA | TRBJ2-2 | 13 | TRBV3-1 | TGTGCCAGCAGCCAGGACCTATACGGGGAGCTGTTTTTT | CASSQDLYGELFF
many | TRBD2 | TRBJ2-3 | 16 | TRBV9 | TGTGCCAGCAGCGTTGCCGGCGGGGGGGCGTCAGATACGCAGTATTTT | CASSVAGGGASDTQYF
many | NA | TRBJ1-2 | 15 | TRBV4-1 | TGCGCCAGCAGACATGTCGGGGGCGCTGACTATGGCTACACCTTC | CASRHVGGADYGYTF
many | NA | TRBJ2-2 | 15 | TRBV10-3 | TGTGCCATCAGTGACGGGACGGCGAACACCGGGGAGCTGTTTTTT | CAISDGTANTGELFF
NA | NA | TRBJ1-5 | 14 | TRBV20-1 | TGCAGTGCTAGAGACCCCCGGGGCAATCAGCCCCAGCATTTT | CSARDPRGNQPQHF
once | NA | TRBJ1-1 | 17 | TRBV5-1 | TGCGCCAGCAGCTTGGTCCGGGACTCCCAGGGAGCCACTGAAGCTTTCTTT | CASSLVRDSQGATEAFF
many | NA | TRBJ2-4 | 15 | TRBV30 | TGTGCCTGGAGCAACCTGGACTTCTACAAAAACATTCAGTACTTC | CAWSNLDFYKNIQYF
many | NA | TRBJ1-5 | 14 | TRBV6-1 | TGTGCCAGCAGTGGAGGGCAATTAGTTCAGCCCCAGCATTTT | CASSGGQLVQPQHF
many | NA | TRBJ2-1 | 14 | TRBV20-1 | TGCAGTGCTACTACTCTGAGCAGGCACAATGAGCAGTTCTTC | CSATTLSRHNEQFF
many | TRBD2 | TRBJ2-1 | 14 | TRBV3-1 | TGTGCCAGCAGCCAAGGCGGGGGGGCCTCCGAGCAGTTCTTC | CASSQGGGASEQFF
many | TRBD1 | TRBJ2-1 | 15 | TRBV27 | TGTGCCAGCAGTTTTGAGGGACAGGGGTGGAATGAGCAGTTCTTC | CASSFEGQGWNEQFF
few | TRBD1 | TRBJ2-7 | 15 | TRBV6-5 | TGTGCCAGCAGTCTACTTCCGGGACAGGGGTACGAGCAGTACTTC | CASSLLPGQGYEQYF
NA | NA | TRBJ1-1 | 14 | TRBV19 | TGTGCCAGTAGTATAGGTGGAGGGAGCACTGAAGCTTTCTTT | CASSIGGGSTEAFF
NA | TRBD2 | TRBJ2-1 | 12 | TRBV20-1 | TGCAGCCGGGGGGGGCCCTACAATGAGCAGTTCTTC | CSRGGPYNEQFF
many | NA | TRBJ2-6 | 18 | TRBV28 | TGTGCCAGCAGACCTCGGGACGGTGCTCTCTCTGGGGCCAACGTCCTGACTTTC | CASRPRDGALSGANVLTF
NA | TRBD2 | TRBJ2-5 | 16 | TRBV9 | TGTGCCAGCAGCAGGACTAGCGGGGGACACCAAGAGACCCAGTACTTC | CASSRTSGGHQETQYF
many | NA | TRBJ2-1 | 15 | TRBV4-2 | TGTGCCAGCAGCCAAGTGGCCGCTGGGGGCAATGAGCAGTTCTTC | CASSQVAAGGNEQFF
NA | TRBD2 | TRBJ2-1 | 16 | TRBV5-6 | TGTGCCAGCAGCTCACTGACTAGCGGGATGGTTAATGAGCAGTTCTTC | CASSSLTSGMVNEQFF
NA | NA | TRBJ2-6 | 13 | TRBV15 | TGTGCCACCAGGAACTCTGGGGCCAACGTCCTGACTTTC | CATRNSGANVLTF
many | NA | TRBJ1-5 | 17 | TRBV20-1 | TGCAGTGCTAGACCCCACATTGCAACAGTCGGCAATCAGCCCCAGCATTTT | CSARPHIATVGNQPQHF
NA | NA | TRBJ2-5 | 13 | TRBV27 | TGTGCCAGCGGGACCACAACACAAGAGACCCAGTACTTC | CASGTTTQETQYF
few | NA | TRBJ2-6 | 17 | TRBV10-3 | TGTGCCATCAGTGTTCGCGGGGCCTCCTCTGGGGCCAACGTCCTGACTTTC | CAISVRGASSGANVLTF
many | NA | TRBJ2-1 | 15 | TRBV5-1 | TGCGCCAGCAGATCTGCGGGAAACCCCTACAATGAGCAGTTCTTC | CASRSAGNPYNEQFF
many | NA | TRBJ2-5 | 11 | TRBV28 | TGTGCCAGCAGTCCTTCCGAGACCCAGTACTTC | CASSPSETQYF
few | NA | TRBJ2-1 | 15 | TRBV4-1 | TGCGCCAGCAGCCACCCCGGGACGTCCTACAATGAGCAGTTCTTC | CASSHPGTSYNEQFF
many | NA | TRBJ1-2 | 11 | TRBV29-1 | TGCAGCGCTGCAGCCGTCTATGGCTACACCTTC | CSAAAVYGYTF
few | TRBD1 | TRBJ2-3 | 13 | TRBV10-3 | TGTGCCTCTACCGACAGGGGATCAGATACGCAGTATTTT | CASTDRGSDTQYF
many | NA | TRBJ1-1 | 12 | TRBV9 | TGTGCCAGCAGCCCCTCGGGGGAGGCAGCTTTCTTT | CASSPSGEAAFF
many | NA | TRBJ1-1 | 14 | TRBV28 | TGTGCCAGCAGAGGGGGGGGGCGGGACACTGAAGCTTTCTTT | CASRGGGRDTEAFF
many | TRBD1 | TRBJ2-5 | 15 | TRBV20-1 | TGCAGTGCTAGAGAGCAAACAGGGGTAGTCGAGACCCAGTACTTC | CSAREQTGVVETQYF
many | TRBD1 | TRBJ1-1 | 17 | TRBV6-2/TRBV6-3 | TGTGCCAGCAGTTTCCCAACCGGGACAGCGGGAAACACTGAAGCTTTCTTT | CASSFPTGTAGNTEAFF
many | NA | TRBJ1-4 | 10 | TRBV20-1 | TGCAGTGCTACCAATGAAAAACTGTTTTTT | CSATNEKLFF
many | TRBD2 | TRBJ2-2 | 17 | TRBV11-2 | TGTGCCAGCAACCCTTCCCGATCTAGCGGGAGGACCGGGGAGCTGTTTTTT | CASNPSRSSGRTGELFF
many | NA | TRBJ1-1 | 11 | TRBV7-9 | TGTGCCAGCAGCTTAACAGACGAAGCTTTCTTT | CASSLTDEAFF
many | NA | TRBJ2-5 | 13 | TRBV20-1 | TGCAGTGCTAGAGAGGGACACCAAGAGACCCAGTACTTC | CSAREGHQETQYF
many | TRBD2 | TRBJ2-7 | 15 | TRBV20-1 | TGCAGTGCTAGATACATGGGAGGGCCTAAGGGGGAGCAGTACTTC | CSARYMGGPKGEQYF
few | NA | TRBJ2-2 | 17 | TRBV25-1 | TGTGCCAGCAGTGAAGGCCTGGGTATAGGTAGCACCGGGGAGCTGTTTTTT | CASSEGLGIGSTGELFF
many | NA | TRBJ2-3 | 18 | TRBV6-2/TRBV6-3 | TGTGCCAGCAGTTACGGGTTATGGCGGGAAGATAACACAGATACGCAGTATTTT | CASSYGLWREDNTDTQYF
many | NA | TRBJ2-7 | 15 | TRBV7-6 | TGTGCCAGCAGCGCGGACTCTCGGGATTTCTACGAGCAGTACTTC | CASSADSRDFYEQYF
many | NA | TRBJ2-6 | 15 | TRBV10-3 | TGTGCCATCAGTACTGAGGGTCTTGGGGCCAACGTCCTGACTTTC | CAISTEGLGANVLTF
many | NA | TRBJ1-6 | 14 | TRBV10-3 | TGTGCCATCAGTGTTGGGACCGCCAATTCACCCCTCCACTTT | CAISVGTANSPLHF
many | TRBD1 | TRBJ1-1 | 13 | TRBV30 | TGTGCCTGGGGACAGGTTTCAATGTCTGAAGCTTTCTTT | CAWGQVSMSEAFF